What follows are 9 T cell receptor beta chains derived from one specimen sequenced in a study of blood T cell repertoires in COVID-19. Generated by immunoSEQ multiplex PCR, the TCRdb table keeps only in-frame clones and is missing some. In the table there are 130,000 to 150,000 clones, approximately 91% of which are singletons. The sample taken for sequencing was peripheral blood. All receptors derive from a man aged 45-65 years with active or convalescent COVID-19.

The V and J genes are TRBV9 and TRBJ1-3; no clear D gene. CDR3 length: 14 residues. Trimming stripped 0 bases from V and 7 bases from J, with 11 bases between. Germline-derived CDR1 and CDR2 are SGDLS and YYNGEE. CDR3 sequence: CASSVGGGSNTIYF. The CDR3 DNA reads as TGTGCCAGCAGCGTAGGTGGAGGGAGTAACACCATATATTTT.

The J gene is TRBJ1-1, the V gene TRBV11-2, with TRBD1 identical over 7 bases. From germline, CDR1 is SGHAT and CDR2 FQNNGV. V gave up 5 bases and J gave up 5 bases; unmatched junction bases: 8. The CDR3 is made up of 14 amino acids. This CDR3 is CASSTDRVRTEAFF. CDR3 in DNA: TGTGCCAGCAGCACCGACAGGGTGAGGACTGAAGCTTTCTTT.

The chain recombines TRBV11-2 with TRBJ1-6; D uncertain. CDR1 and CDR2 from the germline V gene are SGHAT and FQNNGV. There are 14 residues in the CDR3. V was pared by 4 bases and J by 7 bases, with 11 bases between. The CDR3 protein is CASSSTTRNSPLHF. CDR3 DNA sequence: TGTGCCAGCAGCTCAACGACTCGAAATTCACCCCTCCACTTT.

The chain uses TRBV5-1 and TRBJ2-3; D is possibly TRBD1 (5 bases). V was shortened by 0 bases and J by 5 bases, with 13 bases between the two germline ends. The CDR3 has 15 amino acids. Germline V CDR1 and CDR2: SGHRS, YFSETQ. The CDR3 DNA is TGCGCCAGCAGCTTGGAGTCAAGGGGTATAGATACGCAGTATTTT. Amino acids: CASSLESRGIDTQYF.

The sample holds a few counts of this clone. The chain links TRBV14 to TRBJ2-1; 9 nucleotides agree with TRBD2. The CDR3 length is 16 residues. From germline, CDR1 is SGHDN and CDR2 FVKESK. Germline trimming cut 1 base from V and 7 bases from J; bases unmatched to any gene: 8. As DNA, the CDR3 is TGTGCCAGCAGCCAAGGAGGTAGCGGGAGTCAGAATGAGCAGTTCTTC. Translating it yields CASSQGGSGSQNEQFF.

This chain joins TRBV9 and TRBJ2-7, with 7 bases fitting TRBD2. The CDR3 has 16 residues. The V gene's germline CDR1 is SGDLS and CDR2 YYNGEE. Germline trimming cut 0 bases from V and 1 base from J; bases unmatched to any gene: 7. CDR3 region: CASSVEPAGKSYEQYF. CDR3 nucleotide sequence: TGTGCCAGCAGCGTAGAACCAGCGGGGAAATCCTACGAGCAGTACTTC.

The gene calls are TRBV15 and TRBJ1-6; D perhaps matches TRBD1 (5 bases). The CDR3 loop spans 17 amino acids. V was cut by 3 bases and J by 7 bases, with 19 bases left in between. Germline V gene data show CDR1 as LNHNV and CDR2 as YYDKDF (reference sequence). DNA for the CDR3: TGTGCCACCAGCAGGGGGCCCGGGCCCTCATTAAATTCACCCCTCCACTTT. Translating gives CATSRGPGPSLNSPLHF.

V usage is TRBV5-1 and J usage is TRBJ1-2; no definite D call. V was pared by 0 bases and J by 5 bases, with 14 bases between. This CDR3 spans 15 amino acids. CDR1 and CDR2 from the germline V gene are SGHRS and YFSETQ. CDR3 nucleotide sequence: TGCGCCAGCAGCTTGGATACCGGGAGTAGTTATGGCTACACCTTC. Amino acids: CASSLDTGSSYGYTF.

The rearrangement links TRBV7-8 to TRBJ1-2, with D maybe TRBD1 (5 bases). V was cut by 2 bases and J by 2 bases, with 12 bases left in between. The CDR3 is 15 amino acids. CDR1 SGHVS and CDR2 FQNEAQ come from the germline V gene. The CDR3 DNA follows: TGTGCCAGCAGCTTATACGCAGGGTGGAACTATGGCTACACCTTC. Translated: CASSLYAGWNYGYTF.